Shown below are 14 T cell receptor beta chains from a single sample sequenced in a study of blood T cells in healthy people across ages. PCR was performed a second time for about 6 to 12 cycles using a sample-barcoded 5' primer and a J-beta primer mix. MiXCR, applied by TCRdb to the 5' RACE reads, yields one record per CDR3 protein. The sample yields hundreds of thousands of distinct CDR3 sequences, 58% seen once. Specimen: blood. These receptors all stem from a man aged 55 to 70 in good health.

V is TRBV3-1 and J is TRBJ2-5; 8 nucleotides match TRBD1. CDR3 length equals 14 residues. J was trimmed by 4 bases and V by 4 bases; bases with no gene match: 5. Germline CDR1 is LGHDT and CDR2 is YNNKEL (reference sequence). The CDR3 nucleotides read TGTGCCAGCAGCCTCTGGACAGGGAGAGAGACCCAGTACTTC. It yields the protein CASSLWTGRETQYF.

The chain links TRBV13 to TRBJ2-3, with TRBD2 matching 8 bases. Germline V CDR1 and CDR2: PRHDT, FYEKMQ (reference sequence). CDR3 length: 15 residues. V dropped 5 bases and J dropped 5; count of bases not matched to a gene: 9. CDR3 amino acids: CASSPGLGRGDTQYF. The CDR3 nucleotides read TGTGCCAGCAGCCCGGGACTAGGGCGCGGAGATACGCAGTATTTT.

This clonotype appeared a few times. The rearrangement uses TRBV7-6 and TRBJ2-5; D unresolved. The germline gives CDR1 SGHVS, CDR2 FNYEAQ. Trimming removed 0 bases at V and 0 bases at J, with 5 bases between. The CDR3 extends over 14 amino acids. Here the CDR3 DNA reads TGTGCCAGCAGCTTAGCGCCGTACCAAGAGACCCAGTACTTC. It codes for CASSLAPYQETQYF.

The rearrangement uses TRBV20-1 and TRBJ2-5; D unclear. V lost 5 bases to trimming and J lost 5 bases, with 15 bases between them. Germline loops: CDR1 DFQATT, CDR2 SNEGSKA (reference sequence). CDR3 size: 13 residues. CDR3 protein: CSAPDTGRETQYF. The CDR3 DNA follows: TGCAGTGCTCCTGACACTGGCCGGGAGACCCAGTACTTC.

This clonotype came up once. The chain couples TRBV4-1 to TRBJ1-5; possibly TRBD1 for D (5 bases). The germline gives CDR1 MGHRA, CDR2 YSYEKL. The CDR3 sequence is 17 residues long. Deletions cut 1 base from V and 3 bases from J, with 16 bases between. The CDR3 DNA reads TGCGCCAGCAGCCAAGGGCCCGGGGGGAATGTCAATCAGCCCCAGCATTTT. It codes for CASSQGPGGNVNQPQHF.

V usage is TRBV27 and J usage is TRBJ2-1, with 10 bases fitting TRBD1. CDR3 length: 15 amino acids. Germline-derived CDR1 and CDR2 are MNHEY and SMNVEV (reference sequence). After removal of 4 bases from V and 9 bases from J, the junction contained 9 bases not matched to a gene. The CDR3 sequence: CASSYFVGQGGEQFF. The CDR3 nucleotides read TGTGCCAGCAGTTATTTCGTCGGACAGGGGGGTGAGCAGTTCTTC.

V is TRBV7-9 and J is TRBJ2-7, with 9 bases lining up with TRBD1. V lost 6 bases and J lost 5; bases outside the gene matches: 5. The CDR3 contains 13 residues. Germline V gene lookup returns CDR1 SEHNR and CDR2 FQNEAQ (reference sequence). CDR3 nucleotide sequence: TGTGCCAGCAGGTCGACAGGGGGGGACGAGCAGTACTTC. It encodes CASRSTGGDEQYF.

This clonotype was seen many times. The V call is TRBV7-2, the J call TRBJ2-5, with 7 positions matching TRBD1. Germline loops: CDR1 SGHTA, CDR2 FQGNSA. The CDR3 consists of 16 residues. The trim removed 4 bases at V and 5 bases at J, leaving 13 bases unmatched. The CDR3 coding sequence is TGTGCCAGCAGCTCCCAATGGACAGGAGGCGGGGAGACCCAGTACTTC. This gives the protein CASSSQWTGGGETQYF.

The chain combines TRBV24-1 with TRBJ1-2, with TRBD1 as a possible D gene (5 bases). V was pared by 6 bases and J by 1 base, with 17 bases between. In germline, CDR1 is KGHDR, CDR2 SFDVKD. CDR3 size: 16 residues. Here the CDR3 reads CATSSGPPRGNYGYTF. CDR3 nucleotides: TGTGCCACCAGTTCCGGACCACCGAGGGGTAACTATGGCTACACCTTC.

The chain uses TRBV4-2 and TRBJ2-1; TRBD2 agrees at 8 bases. V was pared by 1 base and J by 0 bases, with 17 bases of the junction left unmatched. CDR1 is LGHNA, CDR2 YNFKEQ, per germline. The CDR3 consists of 21 residues. CDR3 residues: CASSQGASLRGAPSSYNEQFF. CDR3 in DNA: TGTGCCAGCAGCCAAGGGGCCAGCTTGCGGGGGGCCCCTAGCTCCTACAATGAGCAGTTCTTC.

This clonotype was counted once. V usage is TRBV6-1 and J usage is TRBJ2-7; D unresolved. The CDR3 length is 13 residues. V lost 8 bases to trimming and J lost 0 bases, with 11 bases between them. Germline V gene lookup returns CDR1 MNHNS and CDR2 SASEGT. CDR3 sequence: CASDRAASYEQYF. CDR3 DNA: TGTGCCAGCGACCGGGCGGCCTCCTACGAGCAGTACTTC.

The chain uses TRBV11-2 and TRBJ1-2; tentatively, D is TRBD1 (5 bases). Trimming removed 6 bases at V and 4 bases at J, with 15 bases between. The CDR3 totals 14 residues. Germline values: CDR1 SGHAT, CDR2 FQNNGV. CDR3 residues: CASSPVSGPYGYTF. The CDR3 nucleotides read TGTGCCAGCAGTCCGGTTTCAGGGCCCTATGGCTACACCTTC.

The chain combines TRBV18 with TRBJ1-1; the match to TRBD1 covers 9 bases. The CDR3 length is 15 residues. Trimming cost V 3 bases and J 4 bases; bases outside gene matches: 6. The V gene's germline CDR1 is KGHSH and CDR2 LQKENI. In DNA, the CDR3 is TGTGCCAGCTCACCTTCGACAGGGGGGATCACTGAAGCTTTCTTT. Amino acid sequence: CASSPSTGGITEAFF.

The chain has TRBV20-1 and TRBJ2-7; unclear D gene. Per the germline V gene, CDR1 is DFQATT and CDR2 is SNEGSKA (reference sequence). Trimming took 0 bases from V and 4 from J, leaving 13 bases between them. This CDR3 has 14 residues. The CDR3, as DNA: TGCAGTGCTAGAGACCCCCAGCGTGAGTACGAGCAGTACTTC. Its protein is CSARDPQREYEQYF.